This T cell receptor (beta chain) was obtained from a study of T cell clonality in common variable immunodeficiency (dated by TCRdb to between 2014 and 2016). Overall results and qualifications from the work: Reportedly, TCRbeta sequences from CVID had fewer deletions and N-nucleotide insertions, and highly modified clones with 13 or more V deletions were absent from CVID. Even though DNA input was the same, control samples had an average of approximately 82,000 unique sequences each, compared with roughly 30,000 in CVID samples. TCRbeta clonality was higher in CVID subjects than in healthy controls (t-test p = 0.018), and the increase was most characteristic of about a third of subjects. According to the authors, finding the cause of the higher clonality in CVID would require sequencing the repertoires of T cell subpopulations. CVID subjects shared fewer TCRbeta clones with each other than healthy controls did (p < 0.0001). Differences among patients in the CVID cohort limited the correlations between repertoire features and clinical complications.

Predominantly Caucasian heritage was noted among both the CVID patients and the healthy controls. Heparinized peripheral whole blood samples of about 4.5 to 8 ml were collected from each donor. TCRbeta CDR3 repertoires were sequenced from genomic DNA of adults with common variable immune deficiency (CVID) and healthy adult controls. A total of some 22 healthy adult volunteers (approximately 12 female and roughly ten male; age range roughly 20 to 66 years, mean age about 32) were included in the control group. Diluted blood was density-centrifuged over Hypaque 1077 or Ficoll-Paque to isolate peripheral blood mononuclear cells. Genomic DNA was extracted from unsorted mononuclear cells by Qiagen column purification or by a centrifugation-based method. This clone was found many times. What this receptor recognizes is not known. From the germline J gene comes the end of the CDR3, since the read stops 3 residues before it.

CVID samples and control samples contributed equivalent amounts of genomic DNA as sequencing input. For every sample, a 60 bp segment covering the rearranged TCRbeta CDR3 region was amplified and then sequenced. The immunoSEQ assay, a bias-corrected multiplex PCR combined with high-throughput sequencing, was used to amplify TCRbeta. Per the original workflow: Each unique nucleotide sequence was treated as a clone and annotated with V, D and J genes, copy number and frequency. Sequences were labeled productive if in frame, and non-productive if out of frame or containing stop codons. Clonality was calculated from Shannon's entropy as previously described. Mean CDR3 Kyte-Doolittle hydropathy was derived from the predicted amino acid sequences of productive clones. Hierarchical clustering of scaled V gene usage was performed with the R hclust function using Manhattan distance and complete linkage. Sharing of clones by CDR3 amino acid sequence was evaluated by resampling 12 repertoires per group over 100 rounds. The repertoires were searched for around 65 published EBV-specific and about 250 published CMV-specific TCRbeta sequences. After a couple of CVID samples that produced fewer than 10,000 sequences were dropped from the analysis, 35 to 50 CVID repertoires remained. The clones in this table, taken by TCRdb from immuneACCESS, are in-frame only. Not every clone is retained; where verified, under half of the shortfall comes from an unresolved V gene, and the cause of the rest is unknown. V, J and clone size reflect that table, while D and trimming were determined from the DNA. For this sample, about 47,000 clones appear and none is a singleton. The ten biggest clones cover 5% to 6.5% of the sample.

The CDR3 covers 13 residues, taking in both the cysteine and the phenylalanine. Sequencing covers 30 bases of the CDR3, shown here with the frame starting at base 1. V and J are truncated by 4 bases and 0 bases respectively, leaving an intervening sequence of 9 bases. The germline V gene (reference sequence) yields GTSNPN for CDR1 and SVGIG for CDR2. The sequence derives from a person aged 18 to 70 in good health. The sequence links TRBV30 to TRBJ1-1, with a weak D call of TRBD1 (5 bases match). Sequencing was performed on peripheral blood mononuclear cells. CDR3 reads: CAWTRQMNTEAFF. The DNA read from the CDR3 is TGTGCCTGGACCCGACAGATGAACACTGAA.